This TCR beta chain derives from a study (dated by TCRdb to about 2015). Study-level background: The study examined whether tumor-infiltrating Tregs in breast cancer are drawn from blood Tregs or arise in situ by conversion from other CD4+ T cell subsets.

Full-length TCR variable regions were amplified by 5' RACE PCR with constant-region reverse primers, followed by semi-nested PCR with Nested Universal Primer A. Using the ReliaPrep RNA Cell Miniprep System, total RNA was extracted, and the SMARTer RACE 5'/3' Kit was then used to reverse transcribe the RNA into 5'RACE-ready cDNA. Full-length TCR alpha and beta libraries were barcoded with multiplex adaptors and sequenced on an Illumina MiSeq. The authors' analysis ran thus. For each of nine subset-tissue groups, sequencing data from the five patients were combined, and the groups were compared by unsupervised clustering of TCR gene usage. The Morisita-Horn index was used to calculate repertoire similarity, with shared sequences weighted according to their contribution to each repertoire. TCRdb trimmed public reads at Q25 via fastp, called clones via MiXCR and kept in-frame beta chains. Every CDR3 protein is listed once, alongside the most common genes and DNA of its rows. The V and J calls come from TCRdb's annotation, not from the publication. The sample contains about 10,000 distinct CDR3 sequences, about 15% of them found a single time. The ten most abundant clones make up less than 4% of the sample.

The CDR3 goes from the cysteine to the phenylalanine over 11 residues. Here the CDR3 DNA is all that survives: 33 bases in frame from base 1. Via the germline V gene (reference sequence), CDR1 is LGHDT and CDR2 YNNKEL. Trimming at the junction amounts to 2 bases on V and 6 bases on J, and the germline ends lie 4 bases apart. This clonotype is labeled medium-sized (0.01 to 0.1%). Its specific antigen is unknown. Per-base qualities were not stored, and no clone one base away is much larger. What the study reported, not specific to this receptor: The TCR alpha and beta sequences of tumor-infiltrating Tregs showed the greatest overlap with tumor naive CD4+ T cells, followed by blood naive CD4+ T cells. The larger-cohort validation was restricted to a single TCR beta V-J rearrangement rather than whole repertoires. The TCR gene usage of tumor memory CD4+ T cells clustered together with blood and lymph node memory CD4+ cells and with lymph node naive CD4+ cells.

CD4+CD25+CD127-/low cells were isolated as Tregs. Tregs, naive and memory CD4+ T cells from tumor, blood and ipsilateral draining lymph nodes of 5 or 6 breast cancer patients underwent full-length TCR alpha and beta sequencing. Mononuclear cells from lymph nodes or over 45 ml of peripheral blood were isolated by Ficoll density gradient centrifugation. A purity exceeding 90% was confirmed by FACS for the sorted cell populations. The sample consisted of Tregs sorted from blood. This chain is built from TRBV3-1 and TRBJ2-5, with no confidently assigned D gene. This TCR derives from a female donor with breast cancer. The DNA is as follows: TGTGCCAGCAGCCAATCTCAGACCCAGTACTTC. Its translation reads: CASSQSQTQYF.